This T cell receptor (beta chain) emerged from a study of human T cells and chemical hapten exposure. In this sample, this clonotype turned up a few times. Using its own MiXCR run on the RACE reads, TCRdb lists one record per CDR3 protein. This table holds approximately 82,000 distinct CDR3 sequences, more than 6.5% found once. Germline CDR1 is MGHDK and CDR2 is SYGVNS. V lost 2 bases and J lost 1; bases outside the gene matches: 3. The CDR3 consists of 16 residues. Specified time point: patch test 2, 6 weeks after DPC sensitization. The sample's treatment: therapeutic diphenylcyclopropenone sensitization with weekly scalp DPC.

This receptor was identified in a woman in her 30s with alopecia areata. Some clones in this sample may be carry-over from other donors' samples. The sample in question was whole blood, obtained in connection with sensitization to the hapten diphenylcyclopropenone (DPC). The rearrangement uses TRBV25-1 and TRBJ2-3, with TRBD2 matching 10 bases. In nucleotides, the CDR3 is TGTGCCAGCAGTGAAGCTGGGACTAGCGGCACAGATACGCAGTATTTT. Residues: CASSEAGTSGTDTQYF.